The clone carrying this T cell receptor (beta chain) was seen more than once but under ten times. Its antigen is undetermined. The data were taken from a study of identical twins. Study results and limitations: For out-of-frame beta sequences, excess twin sharing was weaker. Invariant populations such as MAIT and iNKT cells could partly muddle zero-insertion analyses.

The donors were all healthy and Caucasian. Template switching added a universal primer site; cDNA carried unique molecular identifiers. From the 5' RACE reads, TCRdb called clonotypes with MiXCR, one entry per CDR3 protein. The table records roughly 1.6 million distinct CDR3 sequences, roughly 35% of them present only once. Germline values: CDR1 LNHNV, CDR2 YYDKDF (reference sequence). The length of the CDR3 is 13 residues. V lost 1 base, J lost 13 bases, and 13 bases lay in between. This receptor was taken from a newborn girl in good health. The chain joins TRBV15 to TRBJ1-4, with D possibly being TRBD1 (5 bases). Material: cord blood. Written as DNA, the CDR3 is TGTGCCACCAGCAGAGGCCCTTCGGGGGGACTGTTTTTT. Amino acid sequence: CATSRGPSGGLFF.